This T cell receptor beta chain was sequenced in a study of metastatic and nonmetastatic thyroid tumors. For the study at large: Peripheral blood and tumor or nodule samples from malignant and benign thyroid patients were compared. Study-level points and caveats: In blood and tumor, TCR beta diversity was reportedly significantly higher in malignant thyroid tumors than in benign nodules.

In its sample, this clone was seen many times. Its matching antigen is unknown. The authors' processing: It was from CDR3 differences across clinicopathological groups that a distant-metastasis classifier for papillary thyroid cancer was built. TCRdb reprocessed the PCR reads using MiXCR. The V and J calls and clone size come from TCRdb's table, not from the authors' own analysis. The sample includes about 37,000 clones, more than 25% of them seen just once. The entire patient cohort was treatment-naive prior to thyroid surgery. CDR3 length: 15 residues. Germline CDR1 and CDR2: SGDLS and YYNGEE. V was pared by 3 bases and J by 5 bases, with 15 bases between.

Input material: blood. This sequence joins TRBV9 and TRBJ2-1, with D perhaps TRBD1 or TRBD2 (6 bases each). This receptor was identified in a male donor with papillary thyroid cancer or a benign thyroid nodule (not recorded which). Some clones in this sample may be carry-over from other donors' samples. CDR3 sequence (DNA): TGTGCCAGCAGCGCAACTGGGGGGCTAAACAATGAGCAGTTCTTC. Encoded protein: CASSATGGLNNEQFF.